This T cell receptor (beta chain) was captured in a study of cytomegalovirus exposure and HLA in healthy donors. Study observations and caveats: There were 150 to 200 TCR beta chains listed as cytomegalovirus-associated. Cytomegalovirus status was reportedly diagnosed by the classifier with high sensitivity and specificity.

The table lists this clone with a few counts. Its target is unknown. Germline-derived CDR1 and CDR2 are MNHNY and SVGAGI (reference sequence). This CDR3 comprises 13 residues. The V gene lost 6 bases and the J gene lost 11 bases, with 19 bases spanning the gap. Primers included in the PCR were 60 Vbeta and 13 Jbeta primers. The protocol was immunoSEQ multiplex PCR, while the TCRdb copy is restricted to in-frame clones and leaves out a portion. The sample contains 100,000 to 150,000 clones, 80% of which appear only once. The TCR comes from a man aged 35 to 55 in good health and CMV-seronegative. Sequencing was carried out using PBMCs. The rearrangement joins TRBV6-6 to TRBJ1-1; TRBD1 might be the D (6 bases). CDR3 DNA sequence: TGTGCCAGCAGCCGACAGGTACCGGTTGAGGCTTTCTTT. It is translated as CASSRQVPVEAFF.